This entry lists 16 T cell receptor beta chains sequenced from one sample in a study of beta chain features in type 1 diabetes. Points from the study as a whole: Within each of all four CD4+ subsets, Type 1 diabetes patients had TCRB CDR3s that were moderately but significantly shorter.

What was sequenced were expressed TCRB transcripts, since all of the isolated RNA had been reverse transcribed. Produced via immunoSEQ multiplex PCR; TCRdb's table is partial and in-frame only. There are some 660,000 clones in the sample; 11% to 15% occur only once, and less than 0.04% lies in the top ten. No antigen has been identified for these receptors. Specimen: naive CD4+ T cells from blood. The receptors shown here come from a man between 18 and 35 years old with type 1 diabetes.

This clone was seen only a few times. V and J are TRBV6-5 and TRBJ2-1, with 7 positions matching TRBD1. This CDR3 spans 15 amino acids. After removal of 2 bases from V and 6 bases from J, the junction contained 7 bases not matched to a gene. Germline V gene lookup returns CDR1 MNHEY and CDR2 SVGAGI. The CDR3 is CASSYGVQGRNEQFF. DNA of the CDR3: TGTGCCAGCAGTTACGGGGTACAGGGGCGCAATGAGCAGTTCTTC.

This clone showed up just a few times. This chain links TRBV5-6 with TRBJ2-1; 10 bases match TRBD2. This CDR3 is 13 amino acids long. Germline trimming cut 4 bases from V and 11 bases from J; bases unmatched to any gene: 6. CDR1 and CDR2 (germline): SGHDT, YYEEEE. The CDR3 DNA follows: TGTGCCAGCAGCCCGGATAGCGGGAGGAAGCAGTTCTTC. This sequence encodes CASSPDSGRKQFF.

This chain joins TRBV2 and TRBJ2-3, with 7 bases identical to TRBD1. CDR1 and CDR2 (germline): SNHLY, FYNNEI. This CDR3 is built from 14 residues. The V and J ends lost 4 bases and 3 bases, in that order; junction bases with no gene match: 4. The CDR3 loop is CASSVRGITDTQYF. CDR3 sequence (DNA): TGTGCCAGCAGTGTCAGGGGGATAACAGATACGCAGTATTTT. The full variable domain, in which reference TRBV2 and TRBJ2-3 provide the parts outside the CDR3, is EPEVTQTPSHQVTQMGQEVILRCVPISNHLYFYWYRQILGQKVEFLVSFYNNEISEKSEIFDDQFSVERPDGSNFTLKIRSTKLEDSAMYFCASSVRGITDTQYFGPGTRLTVL.

V is TRBV30 and J is TRBJ2-7; 7 bases are shared with TRBD2. J gave up 6 bases and V 1 base, and 6 bases lay outside the gene matches. Germline V gene data show CDR1 as GTSNPN and CDR2 as SVGIG (reference sequence). The CDR3 length is 13 residues. The CDR3 region is CAWSDRLAGEQYF. CDR3 nucleotides: TGTGCCTGGAGTGACAGACTAGCTGGCGAGCAGTACTTC.

The rearrangement joins TRBV14 to TRBJ2-1; TRBD1 might be the D (5 bases). This CDR3 contains 16 residues. The V gene's germline CDR1 is SGHDN and CDR2 FVKESK. V was cut by 0 bases and J by 6 bases, with 15 bases left in between. CDR3 bases: TGTGCCAGCAGCCAAGATGCCGCGACCCAGGGCAATGAGCAGTTCTTC. Translated: CASSQDAATQGNEQFF. Together with reference TRBV14 and TRBJ2-1, the CDR3 gives the full variable domain: EAGVTQFPSHSVIEKGQTVTLRCDPISGHDNLYWYRRVMGKEIKFLLHFVKESKQDESGMPNNRFLAERTGGTYSTLKVQPAELEDSGVYFCASSQDAATQGNEQFFGPGTRLTVL.

The CDR3 here is CASTGGLAAKNIQYF. In DNA form, the CDR3 reads TGTGCCAGCACGGGGGGGCTCGCGGCCAAAAACATTCAGTACTTC. J is TRBJ2-4 and V is TRBV13; TRBD2 aligns across 8 bases. Per germline, CDR1 PRHDT and CDR2 FYEKMQ (reference sequence). J lost 1 base, V lost 7 bases, and 6 bases had no gene match. The CDR3 sequence is 15 residues long. Based on the CDR3 plus reference TRBV13 and TRBJ2-4, the full variable domain is AAGVIQSPRHLIKEKRETATLKCYPIPRHDTVYWYQQGPGQDPQFLISFYEKMQSDKGSIPDRFSAQQFSDYHSELNMSSLELGDSALYFCASTGGLAAKNIQYFGAGTRLSVL.

The rearrangement joins TRBV20-1 to TRBJ1-2; 8 bases are shared with TRBD1. The germline V gene encodes CDR1 DFQATT and CDR2 SNEGSKA (reference sequence). V lost 6 bases, J lost 6 bases, and 3 bases stayed unmatched. The CDR3 length is 11 residues. The CDR3 is CSAPTGDGYTF. DNA for the CDR3: TGCAGTGCCCCGACAGGGGATGGCTACACCTTC.

This clone was counted between two and nine times. The CDR3 coding sequence is TGCAGCGCTGCAGGGCACACTGAAGCTTTCTTT. This codes for CSAAGHTEAFF. The chain links TRBV29-1 to TRBJ1-1, with D perhaps matching TRBD1 (5 bases). Germline-derived CDR1 and CDR2 are SQVTM and ANQGSEA. Deletions cut 7 bases from V and 3 bases from J, with 9 bases between. The CDR3 has 11 residues.

This chain links TRBV2 with TRBJ1-2, with 7 nucleotides matching TRBD1. After removal of 6 bases from V and 7 bases from J, the junction contained 14 bases not matched to a gene. The V gene's germline CDR1 is SNHLY and CDR2 FYNNEI. The CDR3 covers 15 residues. The CDR3 sequence is CASRPEGARWSGYTF. The CDR3 coding sequence is TGTGCCAGCAGACCCGAGGGGGCGCGGTGGAGTGGCTACACCTTC. Filled out from reference TRBV2 and TRBJ1-2, the complete variable domain reads EPEVTQTPSHQVTQMGQEVILRCVPISNHLYFYWYRQILGQKVEFLVSFYNNEISEKSEIFDDQFSVERPDGSNFTLKIRSTKLEDSAMYFCASRPEGARWSGYTFGSGTRLTVV.

The chain links TRBV30 to TRBJ2-7, with unresolved D. The germline gives CDR1 GTSNPN, CDR2 SVGIG (reference sequence). This CDR3 has 15 amino acids. Trimming pared 3 bases from V and 6 bases from J, leaving 21 bases between. The CDR3 DNA reads as TGTGCCTGGAGGAACGTCGCGGAGAGGCGGAGCGAGCAGTACTTC. Translated: CAWRNVAERRSEQYF.

There are a few counts of this clone. The chain carries TRBV7-2 and TRBJ1-2; D is undetermined. CDR1 and CDR2 from the germline V gene are SGHTA and FQGNSA. The CDR3 extends over 13 amino acids. The V gene lost 5 bases and the J gene lost 6 bases, with 13 bases spanning the gap. CDR3 nucleotides: TGTGCCAGCAGCCCTCTGGGCCAGAATGGCTACACCTTC. This encodes CASSPLGQNGYTF.

The rearrangement links TRBV27 to TRBJ1-2; D may be TRBD1 (5 bases). Trimming stripped 2 bases from V and 4 bases from J, with 11 bases between. This CDR3 has 14 residues. Germline V gives CDR1 MNHEY, CDR2 SMNVEV (reference sequence). The DNA for the CDR3 is TGTGCCAGCAGTTTAGGGCAGGGAGTCTATGGCTACACCTTC. As protein: CASSLGQGVYGYTF.

The chain combines TRBV9 with TRBJ2-7; D gene uncertain. CDR3 length: 16 amino acids. In germline, CDR1 is SGDLS, CDR2 YYNGEE. The V end lost 0 bases, the J end lost 6 bases, and 19 bases lay between the germline ends. The DNA for the CDR3 is TGTGCCAGCAGCGTAGTTGGAAGCGCTGGTCGAGGCGAGCAGTACTTC. Translation gives CASSVVGSAGRGEQYF.

This clone was seen more than once but under ten times. The chain links TRBV30 to TRBJ2-7; D tentatively fits TRBD1 or TRBD2 (5 bases each). The CDR3 runs to 13 residues. Germline V CDR1 and CDR2: GTSNPN, SVGIG (reference sequence). V was clipped by 0 bases and J by 2 bases, with 8 bases between them. The CDR3 loop reads CAWSVGAPYEQYF. The DNA of the CDR3 is TGTGCCTGGAGTGTCGGGGCTCCCTACGAGCAGTACTTC.

The rearrangement uses TRBV6-5 and TRBJ2-1; TRBD2 agrees at 12 bases. From germline, CDR1 is MNHEY and CDR2 SVGAGI. The length of the CDR3 is 14 residues. J was trimmed by 9 bases and V by 7 bases; bases with no gene match: 7. The CDR3 nucleotides are TGTGCCAGCACCCTAGCGGGAGGGGTAAGTGAGCAGTTCTTC. It is translated as CASTLAGGVSEQFF.

The chain links TRBV5-1 to TRBJ2-1; 10 nucleotides align to TRBD2. The CDR3 is made up of 16 amino acids. V shed 4 bases and J 6 bases; nucleotides not matched to a gene: 10. Germline V CDR1 and CDR2: SGHRS, YFSETQ. The CDR3 reads CASSGLAGVYVNEQFF. CDR3 sequence (DNA): TGCGCCAGCAGCGGGCTAGCGGGAGTTTACGTCAATGAGCAGTTCTTC.